These 21 T cell receptor beta chains were sequenced from one sample in a study of T cells in Graves' hyperthyroidism and ophthalmopathy. The CDR3 regions of TCR beta were amplified from RNA transcripts. In the first-round RT-PCR of the TCR CDR3, the HTBI primer set was used. TCRdb processed the multiplex PCR reads anew with MiXCR; each CDR3 protein has one entry. This sample carries more than 500,000 distinct CDR3 sequences, around 45% of them seen once, and the ten largest clones take around 20%. The sample consisted of peripheral blood or thyroid tissue (not recorded which). The receptors come from an adult woman with Graves' disease, either hyperthyroidism or ophthalmopathy (not recorded which).

The genes are TRBV29-1 and TRBJ1-2; TRBD1 matches 8 bases. The germline gives CDR1 SQVTM, CDR2 ANQGSEA. The V gene end was trimmed by 0 bases and the J gene end by 4 bases; junction bases not matched to a gene: 4. This CDR3 spans 14 amino acids. CDR3 DNA: TGCAGCGTTGAAGAGGGACAGGCGGCCTATGGCTACACCTTC. It yields the protein CSVEEGQAAYGYTF.

This clonotype appeared many times. The chain carries TRBV3-1 and TRBJ2-5; 14 nucleotides match TRBD2. CDR1 is LGHDT, CDR2 YNNKEL, per germline (reference sequence). The V segment lost 6 bases and the J segment 4 bases; nucleotides outside the gene matches: 7. The CDR3 extends over 16 amino acids. The CDR3 loop is CASRFPGLAGAETQYF. For the CDR3, the DNA is TGTGCCAGCAGATTCCCGGGACTAGCGGGAGCAGAGACCCAGTACTTC.

The chain carries TRBV7-3 and TRBJ1-1; tentative D call: TRBD1 (6 bases). The CDR3 runs 14 residues. The ends were cut back, 5 bases at V and 4 bases at J, with 14 bases in the middle. The germline V gene has CDR1 SGHTA and CDR2 FQGTGA. Here the CDR3 DNA reads TGTGCCAGCAGCCGCGAGGGGGGCCCCACTGAAGCTTTCTTT. It specifies CASSREGGPTEAFF. Full variable domain (remainder filled in from reference TRBV7-3 and TRBJ1-1): GAGVSQTPSNKVTEKGKYVELRCDPISGHTALYWYRQSLGQGPEFLIYFQGTGAADDSGLPNDRFFAVRPEGSVSTLKIQRTERGDSAVYLCASSREGGPTEAFFGQGTRLTVV.

This clonotype was detected once. The chain joins TRBV28 to TRBJ1-1; TRBD1 matches 11 bases. Trimming at V came to 4 bases and at J to 4 bases, leaving 5 bases not matched to a gene. The CDR3 length is 15 residues. CDR1 and CDR2 (germline): MDHEN, SYDVKM. The CDR3 bases are TGTGCCAGCAGTTCGTTCGGGACAGGGGGCACTGAAGCTTTCTTT. It encodes CASSSFGTGGTEAFF.

The J gene is TRBJ1-2, the V gene TRBV10-3; 7 nucleotides match TRBD1. CDR3 length: 11 residues. Trimming at V came to 10 bases and at J to 9 bases, leaving 8 bases not matched to a gene. In germline, CDR1 is ENHRY, CDR2 SYGVKD. In DNA, the CDR3 is TGTGCCACCAAACAGGGGTCCCGCTACACCTTC. Protein product: CATKQGSRYTF.

V and J are TRBV15 and TRBJ1-2; D call uncertain. Germline V lookup: CDR1 LNHNV, CDR2 YYDKDF (reference sequence). The CDR3 is made up of 11 amino acids. The V end was cut by 1 base, the J end by 5 bases, with 2 bases between. CDR3 nucleotides: TGTGCCACCAGCAGAGGGTATGGCTACACCTTC. Residues: CATSRGYGYTF.

This clonotype came up once. V and J are TRBV2 and TRBJ1-2, with 10 nucleotides matching TRBD1. J was trimmed by 4 bases and V by 5 bases; bases with no gene match: 13. Germline-derived CDR1 and CDR2 are SNHLY and FYNNEI. This CDR3 contains 17 residues. The CDR3 region is CASSNDRQGAGGYGYTF. CDR3 in DNA: TGTGCCAGCAGTAATGATCGACAGGGGGCAGGGGGCTATGGCTACACCTTC.

This clonotype was observed a few times. This sequence joins TRBV20-1 and TRBJ2-5; the D is unclear. Trimming pared 5 bases from V and 2 bases from J, leaving 9 bases between. CDR3 size: 12 residues. Germline V gene lookup returns CDR1 DFQATT and CDR2 SNEGSKA (reference sequence). CDR3 in amino acids: CSADLRQETQYF. The CDR3 coding sequence is TGCAGTGCTGATCTTCGACAAGAGACCCAGTACTTC.

This chain uses TRBV29-1 with TRBJ2-5; no definite D call. V lost 2 bases to trimming and J lost 5 bases, with 6 bases between them. The CDR3 runs to 11 residues. Germline V gene lookup returns CDR1 SQVTM and CDR2 ANQGSEA. The CDR3 here is CSVEPRETQYF. DNA of the CDR3: TGCAGCGTTGAACCCCGGGAGACCCAGTACTTC.

This rearrangement joins TRBV20-1 to TRBJ2-7, with D maybe TRBD1 (6 bases). The V gene lost 6 bases and the J gene lost 3 bases, with 12 bases spanning the gap. Looked up from germline, CDR1 is DFQATT and CDR2 is SNEGSKA (reference sequence). CDR3 length: 12 residues. The CDR3 DNA reads TGCAGTGCACCAGACAGGAACTACGAGCAGTACTTC. Translation: CSAPDRNYEQYF.

This clonotype was picked up many times. The chain carries TRBV20-1 and TRBJ2-5, with 11 bases that match TRBD2. CDR3 length: 15 residues. J gave up 3 bases and V 5 bases, and 8 bases lay outside the gene matches. CDR1 is DFQATT and CDR2 is SNEGSKA in the germline V gene (reference sequence). CDR3 in DNA: TGCAGTGCTGCTAACCCGGGACTAGCGGAAGAGACCCAGTACTTC. This sequence encodes CSAANPGLAEETQYF.

This chain links TRBV5-4 with TRBJ2-2; D gene unclear. Trimming cost V 8 bases and J 7 bases, with 21 bases left between them. The CDR3 covers 15 residues. Germline CDR1 SGHNT, CDR2 YYREEE (reference sequence). DNA of the CDR3: TGTGCCAGTGGTATAGGCCAAGTGAGGATCGGGGAGCTGTTTTTT. Its translation is CASGIGQVRIGELFF.

The CDR3 loop is CSVEDAGSGNYGYTF. The DNA of the CDR3 is TGCAGCGTTGAAGATGCGGGAAGCGGCAACTATGGCTACACCTTC. The genes are TRBV29-1 and TRBJ1-2; no firm D call. Germline loops: CDR1 SQVTM, CDR2 ANQGSEA. The length of the CDR3 is 15 residues. The V end lost 0 bases, the J end lost 2 bases, and 13 bases lay between the germline ends.

This clonotype was observed at least ten times. J is TRBJ1-1 and V is TRBV6-2 or TRBV6-3; D is ambiguous. V lost 6 bases and J lost 1, with 9 bases in between. There are 13 residues in the CDR3. CDR1 is MNHEY and CDR2 is SVGEGT in the germline V gene. The CDR3 reads CASSRRENTEAFF. The CDR3 coding sequence is TGTGCCAGCAGCAGACGGGAGAACACTGAAGCTTTCTTT.

The rearrangement uses TRBV7-6 and TRBJ2-5, with D possibly being TRBD1 or TRBD2 (6 bases each). This CDR3 contains 13 residues. CDR1 SGHVS and CDR2 FNYEAQ come from the germline V gene. Trimming shortened V by 5 bases and J by 6 bases, and 13 bases separated the two germline ends. The CDR3 here is CASSRLGGQTQYF. The CDR3 DNA follows: TGTGCCAGCAGCCGCCTAGGGGGGCAGACCCAGTACTTC.

This clonotype was seen repeatedly, ten times or more. The chain combines TRBV27 with TRBJ1-5; possible D gene TRBD1, 6 bases. Trimming removed 9 bases from V and 1 base from J, with 13 bases in between. Germline V lookup: CDR1 MNHEY, CDR2 SMNVEV (reference sequence). The CDR3 loop spans 14 amino acids. CDR3 sequence reads: CASNRVGSNQPQHF. The CDR3, as DNA: TGTGCCAGTAACAGGGTGGGAAGCAATCAGCCCCAGCATTTT.

This clonotype came up many times. The chain is built from TRBV3-1 and TRBJ1-2, with D unclear. Per germline, CDR1 LGHDT and CDR2 YNNKEL (reference sequence). V gave up 3 bases and J gave up 4 bases, with 3 bases separating them. The CDR3 runs to 11 residues. CDR3 in DNA: TGTGCCAGCAGCCAGTTCTATGGCTACACCTTC. Translating it yields CASSQFYGYTF. The full variable domain, rest sourced from reference TRBV3-1 and TRBJ1-2, is DTAVSQTPKYLVTQMGNDKSIKCEQNLGHDTMYWYKQDSKKFLKIMFSYNNKELIINETVPNRFSPKSPDKAHLNLHINSLELGDSAVYFCASSQFYGYTFGSGTRLTVV.

The CDR3 DNA reads TGCAGCGTTCGGGGTGGAATCGGTTACGAGCAGTACTTC. Its translation: CSVRGGIGYEQYF. This chain joins TRBV29-1 and TRBJ2-7, with TRBD2 as a possible D gene (5 bases). Germline V gene data show CDR1 as SQVTM and CDR2 as ANQGSEA. The V gene lost 5 bases and the J gene lost 4 bases, with 15 bases spanning the gap. The length of the CDR3 is 13 residues.

This chain uses TRBV6-5 with TRBJ1-2, with 7 bases lining up with TRBD1. Per the germline V gene, CDR1 is MNHEY and CDR2 is SVGAGI. The length of the CDR3 is 15 residues. Germline trimming cut 5 bases from V and 7 bases from J; bases unmatched to any gene: 13. The DNA for the CDR3 is TGTGCCAGCAGTCTCTTACCAGGGGGGCAGGGTGGCTACACCTTC. This sequence encodes CASSLLPGGQGGYTF.

This clonotype was observed many times. The chain joins TRBV9 to TRBJ2-3; 9 bases fit TRBD2. CDR1 is SGDLS, CDR2 YYNGEE, per germline. The CDR3 consists of 15 residues. J was trimmed by 0 bases and V by 3 bases; bases with no gene match: 2. DNA of the CDR3: TGTGCCAGCAGCGCGACTAGCGGAAGCACAGATACGCAGTATTTT. This gives the protein CASSATSGSTDTQYF.

The table lists this clonotype with many counts. V usage is TRBV7-9 and J usage is TRBJ2-2, with D perhaps matching TRBD2 (5 bases). V was clipped by 5 bases and J by 5 bases, with 9 bases between them. CDR3 size: 13 residues. Germline V lookup: CDR1 SEHNR, CDR2 FQNEAQ (reference sequence). CDR3 sequence (DNA): TGTGCCAGCAGCCCCGAGCGGACCGGGGAGCTGTTTTTT. It is translated as CASSPERTGELFF.